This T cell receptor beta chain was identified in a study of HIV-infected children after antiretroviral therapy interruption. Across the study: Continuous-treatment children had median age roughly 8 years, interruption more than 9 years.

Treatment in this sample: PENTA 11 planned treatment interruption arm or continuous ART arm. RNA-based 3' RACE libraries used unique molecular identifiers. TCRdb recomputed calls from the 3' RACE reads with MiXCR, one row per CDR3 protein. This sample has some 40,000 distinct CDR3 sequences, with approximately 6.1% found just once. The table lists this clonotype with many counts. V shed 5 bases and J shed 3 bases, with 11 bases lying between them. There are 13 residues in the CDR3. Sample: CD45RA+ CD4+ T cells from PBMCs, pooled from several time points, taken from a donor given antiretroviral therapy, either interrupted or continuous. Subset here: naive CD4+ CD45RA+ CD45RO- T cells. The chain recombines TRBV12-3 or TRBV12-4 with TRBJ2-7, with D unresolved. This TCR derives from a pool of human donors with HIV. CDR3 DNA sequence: TGTGCCAGCAGTCCCGGGCCGGGCTACGAGCAGTACTTC. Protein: CASSPGPGYEQYF.